Each of the 18 T cell receptor beta chains below was sequenced from the same sample in a study of yellow fever vaccine responses in identical twins. Each CDR3 protein is one row after TCRdb ran MiXCR on the RT-PCR reads. This sample has 20,000 to 25,000 distinct CDR3 sequences, with roughly 73% found just once. This specimen consisted of T cells from blood (PBMCs), unsorted or a sorted subset (not recorded which), obtained before or after yellow fever vaccination (not recorded which). The origin of the receptors is a woman aged 18-29 years who received the yellow fever vaccine.

The CDR3 loop is CASSPAAIEAFF. CDR3 DNA: TGTGCCAGCTCACCGGCGGCGATTGAAGCTTTCTTT. The V gene is TRBV18, the J gene TRBJ1-1; D not resolved. The germline V gene encodes CDR1 KGHSH and CDR2 LQKENI. This CDR3 has 12 residues. The germline V and J ends were trimmed by 3 bases and 7 bases, with 9 bases remaining between them.

V is TRBV20-1 and J is TRBJ2-7, with no clear D. This CDR3 has 12 amino acids. Trimming took 3 bases from V and 2 from J, leaving 8 bases between them. Germline V CDR1 and CDR2: DFQATT, SNEGSKA (reference sequence). CDR3 residues: CSARRQTYEQYF. The CDR3 bases are TGCAGTGCTAGGAGGCAGACCTACGAGCAGTACTTC.

The chain has TRBV25-1 and TRBJ2-3, with 8 bases fitting TRBD2. The junction had 5 bases not matched to a gene; V was cut back by 3 bases and J by 0 bases. This CDR3 spans 16 amino acids. Germline values: CDR1 MGHDK, CDR2 SYGVNS. CDR3 amino acids: CASSDGGAVSTDTQYF. The CDR3 DNA sequence: TGTGCCAGCAGTGACGGGGGGGCCGTTAGCACAGATACGCAGTATTTT.

The V gene is TRBV5-5, the J gene TRBJ2-7, with D maybe TRBD1 (5 bases). The CDR3 runs to 15 residues. V lost 0 bases, J lost 0 bases, and 10 bases lay in between. The germline V gene has CDR1 SGHKS and CDR2 YYEKEE (reference sequence). The CDR3 protein is CASSLAQGLSYEQYF. The DNA of the CDR3 is TGTGCCAGCAGCTTGGCCCAGGGCCTCTCCTACGAGCAGTACTTC.

The rearrangement links TRBV27 to TRBJ1-5, with D possibly being TRBD1 (5 bases). This CDR3 has 13 residues. Germline values: CDR1 MNHEY, CDR2 SMNVEV (reference sequence). Trimming pared 8 bases from V and 0 bases from J, leaving 8 bases between. The CDR3 region is CASWGDSNQPQHF. DNA for the CDR3: TGTGCCAGCTGGGGGGATAGCAATCAGCCCCAGCATTTT.

This chain joins TRBV29-1 and TRBJ2-3; 11 bases line up with TRBD2. The CDR3 runs 15 residues. CDR1 SQVTM and CDR2 ANQGSEA come from the germline V gene. The CDR3 loop reads CSSARLAGNTDTQYF. CDR3 DNA: TGCAGTTCCGCAAGACTAGCGGGGAACACAGATACGCAGTATTTT.

About this clonotype itself: One end of the junction varies from germline; a read error may be responsible. The chain joins TRBV7-3 to TRBJ2-7; the D is unclear. Germline lookup yields CDR1 SGHTA and CDR2 FQGTGA. The CDR3 has 12 residues. This CDR3 reads CASSLGSSEQYF. CDR3 nucleotide sequence: TGTGCCAGCAGCTTAGGGTCCTCCGAGCAGTACTTC.

The chain is built from TRBV13 and TRBJ2-3; 8 bases map to TRBD1. V was pared by 8 bases and J by 2 bases, with 12 bases of the junction left unmatched. The germline CDR1 and CDR2 sequences are PRHDT and FYEKMQ (reference sequence). This CDR3 contains 16 residues. The DNA of the CDR3 is TGTGCCAGCGCCCTCGAACAGGGGGTACTCACAGATACGCAGTATTTT. As protein: CASALEQGVLTDTQYF. The entire variable domain, with the rest obtained from reference TRBV13 and TRBJ2-3, is as follows: AAGVIQSPRHLIKEKRETATLKCYPIPRHDTVYWYQQGPGQDPQFLISFYEKMQSDKGSIPDRFSAQQFSDYHSELNMSSLELGDSALYFCASALEQGVLTDTQYFGPGTRLTVL.

This chain connects TRBV29-1 to TRBJ1-1; D is unresolved. Germline V gives CDR1 SQVTM, CDR2 ANQGSEA. Trimming cost V 6 bases and J 8 bases, with 13 bases left between them. The CDR3 contains 11 residues. The CDR3, as DNA: TGCAGCGTCCACGGTGCGGACGAAGCTTTCTTT. As protein: CSVHGADEAFF. Supplemented by reference TRBV29-1 and TRBJ1-1, the full variable domain reads SAVISQKPSRDICQRGTSLTIQCQVDSQVTMMFWYRQQPGQSLTLIATANQGSEATYESGFVIDKFPISRPNLTFSTLTVSNMSPEDSSIYLCSVHGADEAFFGQGTRLTVV.

V usage is TRBV6-1 and J usage is TRBJ1-2, with D possibly TRBD1 on 6 matching bases. The CDR3 contains 14 residues. The germline gives CDR1 MNHNS, CDR2 SASEGT. Trimming removed 6 bases at V and 5 bases at J, with 16 bases between. The CDR3 reads CASSSQGDLYGYTF. Here the CDR3 DNA reads TGTGCCAGCAGCTCACAGGGAGATCTGTATGGCTACACCTTC.

V and J are TRBV18 and TRBJ1-5; no firm D call. V lost 2 bases and J lost 5, with 7 bases in between. CDR1 and CDR2 (germline): KGHSH, LQKENI. There are 13 residues in the CDR3. The CDR3 region is CASSPGPDQPQHF. The CDR3 region has the DNA TGTGCCAGCTCACCAGGTCCAGATCAGCCCCAGCATTTT.

The rearrangement links TRBV23-1 to TRBJ2-7; unclear D gene. TRBV23-1 is given ORF status, its function remaining uncertain. The CDR3 runs to 15 residues. V gave up 4 bases and J gave up 2 bases, with 15 bases separating them. The CDR3 DNA is TGCGCCAGCAGTCGACAAAAACGGTTCCCCTACGAGCAGTACTTC. Translating it yields CASSRQKRFPYEQYF.

This sequence joins TRBV11-2 and TRBJ2-1; D gene unclear. Looked up from germline, CDR1 is SGHAT and CDR2 is FQNNGV. The CDR3 consists of 14 residues. V was clipped by 0 bases and J by 4 bases, with 7 bases between them. The CDR3 loop is CASSLEFDYNEQFF. CDR3 coding DNA: TGTGCCAGCAGCTTAGAATTTGATTACAATGAGCAGTTCTTC.

The rearrangement links TRBV7-2 to TRBJ2-1; 14 bases match TRBD2. J gave up 6 bases and V 0 bases, and 7 bases lay outside the gene matches. CDR1 SGHTA and CDR2 FQGNSA come from the germline V gene. The CDR3 is 18 amino acids. The CDR3 nucleotides are TGTGCCAGCAGCTTAGCCGGGACTAGCGGGAGTCAGATCAATGAGCAGTTCTTC. Translated, it gives CASSLAGTSGSQINEQFF. Full variable domain (outside the CDR3, taken from reference TRBV7-2 and TRBJ2-1): GAGVSQSPSNKVTEKGKDVELRCDPISGHTALYWYRQSLGQGLEFLIYFQGNSAPDKSGLPSDRFSAERTGGSVSTLTIQRTQQEDSAVYLCASSLAGTSGSQINEQFFGPGTRLTVL.

This clonotype was picked up a small number of times. The genes are TRBV12-3 or TRBV12-4 and TRBJ2-1; unclear D gene. Trimming cost V 3 bases and J 0 bases, with 9 bases left between them. The CDR3 runs to 15 residues. CDR3 residues: CASSLLSNSYNEQFF. The CDR3 bases are TGTGCCAGCAGTTTGCTTTCGAACTCCTACAATGAGCAGTTCTTC.

This chain links TRBV21-1 with TRBJ1-5; TRBD1 is the table's D call and was not checked against the DNA. TRBV21-1 is annotated as a pseudogene. There are 16 residues in the CDR3. CDR3 in amino acids: CASSTIQGSSNQPQHF. The CDR3, as DNA: TGTGCCAGCAGCACGATCCAGGGGAGTAGCAATCAGCCCCAGCATTTT.

V usage is TRBV11-3 and J usage is TRBJ2-7; D is uncertain. Trimming took 3 bases from V and 0 from J, leaving 9 bases between them. Germline V lookup: CDR1 SGHNT, CDR2 YENEEA. The CDR3 runs 14 residues. In DNA, the CDR3 is TGTGCCAGCAGCTTGCGACGGGCCTCCTACGAGCAGTACTTC. Encoded protein: CASSLRRASYEQYF.

This rearrangement joins TRBV3-1 to TRBJ1-3, with D unclear. The V gene's germline CDR1 is LGHDT and CDR2 YNNKEL (reference sequence). The CDR3 has 15 amino acids. Trimming took off 5 bases at V and 2 bases at J, with 13 bases between the two ends. The CDR3 here is CASSTSPGAGNTIYF. The CDR3 region has the DNA TGTGCCAGCAGCACCTCCCCCGGGGCTGGAAACACCATATATTTT.